This T cell receptor beta chain was found in a study of Graves' ophthalmopathy and Graves' hyperthyroidism. The CDR3 consists of 15 residues. Trimming removed 5 bases from V and 5 bases from J; junction bases left unmatched: 9. Germline-derived CDR1 and CDR2 are SGHTA and FQGNSA. RNA transcripts provided the template for amplifying TCR beta CDR3 regions. Second-round multiplex PCR came after first-round RT-PCR with HTBI primers. TCRdb reanalysed the multiplex PCR reads using MiXCR and keeps one entry per CDR3 protein. The data contain about 620,000 distinct CDR3 sequences, 20% to 25% of them seen just once; the ten biggest clones take up about 6.6%. This clonotype was counted ten times or more.

The sample consisted of peripheral blood. This chain uses TRBV7-2 with TRBJ2-7; 10 bases align to TRBD1. The TCR was taken from a woman between 18 and 29 years old with stable Graves' hyperthyroidism. Some clones in this sample may be carry-over from other donors' samples. The CDR3 protein is CASSARDRGRDEQYF. The CDR3 nucleotides read TGTGCCAGCAGCGCGCGGGACAGGGGAAGAGACGAGCAGTACTTC.